The clone carrying this T cell receptor beta chain was counted only a few times. These data come from a study of regulatory T cells in long-lasting Graves disease. iRepertoire HTBI primers and Arm-PCR of CDR3 regions built TCR beta libraries. TCRdb reanalysed the multiplex PCR reads using MiXCR and keeps one entry per CDR3 protein. The table shows about half a million distinct CDR3 sequences, with about 12% occurring only once. Germline V gene sequence: CDR1 DFQATT, CDR2 SNEGSKA (reference sequence). Losses at the gene ends were 0 bases for V and 3 bases for J; bases not matched to a gene: 2. The CDR3 extends over 15 amino acids. Time point given: newly diagnosed GD, antithyroid drugs for less than 3 months. PBMCs were the source of the RNA used for TCR sequencing. These records were also assigned to another study, of T cells in Graves' hyperthyroidism and ophthalmopathy. This second report adds: Uncontrolled infection, other autoimmune disease, pregnancy or lactation barred patients from enrollment.

This chain joins TRBV20-1 and TRBJ2-1, with TRBD2 matching over 10 bases. This TCR was sampled from a woman aged 25 to 39 with Graves disease. Sample: peripheral blood mononuclear cells (PBMCs), taken at new diagnosis, from a patient treated with antithyroid drugs. The CDR3: CSARDRLAGYNEQFF. As DNA, the CDR3 is TGCAGTGCTAGAGATCGACTAGCGGGCTACAATGAGCAGTTCTTC.